This TCR beta chain was documented in a study of Ad26.COV2.S vaccination and SARS-CoV-2 variants. Only in-frame clones appear in the TCRdb table, and some are missing; sequencing was by immunoSEQ multiplex PCR. The sample carries over 400,000 clones, 80% to 95% recorded once. The CDR3 length is 18 residues. Germline V gives CDR1 SGDLS, CDR2 YYNGEE. V was trimmed by 0 bases and J by 2 bases, leaving 15 bases between them. Treatment defined: roughly 19 received Ad26.COV2.S at low or high dose, single or two shots; a few received placebo; per-sample allocation not given. Samples analyzed were those drawn on day 63 after the first vaccine or placebo injection.

The input for sequencing was peripheral blood, taken in a trial of Ad26.COV2.S vaccine versus placebo. This receptor was taken from a person aged 18 to 65 who received the Ad26.COV2.S COVID-19 vaccine or a placebo. The chain employs TRBV9 and TRBJ1-6, with D perhaps matching TRBD1 (5 bases). The CDR3 protein is CASSVGEAGPPYNSPLHF. In DNA, the CDR3 is TGTGCCAGCAGCGTAGGTGAGGCAGGGCCCCCCTATAATTCACCCCTCCACTTT.